Included here is one T cell receptor beta chain sequence, with context. No antigen is known for it. Trimming shortened V by 4 bases and J by 2 bases, and 14 bases separated the two germline ends. Germline V gene data show CDR1 as LGHNA and CDR2 as YNFKEQ. CDR3 length: 16 amino acids. Healthy HIV-negative adults without recent acute infections or vaccinations served as donors. Generated by immunoSEQ multiplex PCR, the TCRdb table keeps only in-frame clones and is missing some. The sample contains 740,000 or so clones, around 73% of which appear only once. This sample is drawn from a study of shared clonotypes between healthy human individuals. Findings and limits, study-wide: Researchers found naive subsets generally carried larger estimated richness than memory subsets.

The chain recombines TRBV4-2 with TRBJ2-2; no clear D gene. The specimen was memory CD4+ T cells sorted from blood. Subset meaning: CD45RA-negative fraction. The sequence was obtained from a woman younger than 45 in good health. CDR3 region: CASSRSTATNTGELFF. The CDR3 DNA reads as TGTGCCAGCAGCCGCTCAACTGCGACTAACACCGGGGAGCTGTTTTTT.